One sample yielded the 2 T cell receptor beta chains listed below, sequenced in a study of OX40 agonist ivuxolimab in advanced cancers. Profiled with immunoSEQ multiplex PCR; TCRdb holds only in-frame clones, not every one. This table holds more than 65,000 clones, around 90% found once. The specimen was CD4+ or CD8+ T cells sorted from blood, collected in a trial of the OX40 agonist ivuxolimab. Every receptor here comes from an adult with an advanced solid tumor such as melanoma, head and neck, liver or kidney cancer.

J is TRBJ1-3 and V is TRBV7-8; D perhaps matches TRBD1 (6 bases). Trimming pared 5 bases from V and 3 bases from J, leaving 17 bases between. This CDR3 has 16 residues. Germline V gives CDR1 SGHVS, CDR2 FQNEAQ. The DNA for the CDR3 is TGTGCCAGCAGCCTACAAACAGGGAGTTATGGAAACACCATATATTTT. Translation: CASSLQTGSYGNTIYF.

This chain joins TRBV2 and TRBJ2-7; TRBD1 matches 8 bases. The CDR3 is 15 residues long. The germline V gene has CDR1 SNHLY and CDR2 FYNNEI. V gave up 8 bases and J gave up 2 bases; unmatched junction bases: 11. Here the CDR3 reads CASGGPNRGAYEQYF. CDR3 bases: TGTGCCAGCGGGGGACCAAACAGGGGGGCCTACGAGCAGTACTTC.